This T cell receptor beta chain was sequenced during a study of T cell responses to AZD1222 COVID-19 vaccine. Study observations and caveats: Two AZD1222 administrations were followed by greater Spike-specific TCR breadth and depth. Reports say nearly half of spike-specific TCRs go after unmutated variant regions. Donor demographics were predominantly white British with a female majority; clonal diversity may be underestimated.

Sequencing used immunoSEQ multiplex PCR; TCRdb keeps in-frame clones, though not all of them. The sample has about 150,000 clones; around nine tenths are singletons. Trimming shortened V by 6 bases and J by 14 bases, and 16 bases separated the two germline ends. This CDR3 contains 12 residues. Per the germline V gene, CDR1 is KGHSH and CDR2 is LQKENI. As concerns this clone: Its antigen is still unknown.

Sequences were derived from peripheral blood, sampled on day 0 of AZD1222 vaccination. The source is an adult in good health. This chain uses TRBV18 with TRBJ1-4; a weak D match, TRBD1 (5 bases). CDR3 loop: CASSRDSLFLFF. As DNA, the CDR3 is TGTGCCAGCTCTCGGGACTCATTATTTCTGTTTTTT.